This T cell receptor (beta chain) was retrieved from a study of CD8 T cells in ankylosing spondylitis. Overall study results and limits: One TCR beta motif, made up of seven to nine highly homologous variants, appeared characteristic of ankylosing spondylitis blood.

The germline V gene has CDR1 SGHNT and CDR2 YYREEE (reference sequence). V dropped 4 bases and J dropped 4; count of bases not matched to a gene: 8. This CDR3 region has 16 residues. TCRdb used MiXCR to reprocess the 5' RACE reads, holding one entry per CDR3 protein. The sample includes around 490,000 distinct CDR3 sequences, 5.3% of them seen just once. In regard to this clonotype: No antigen is known for it.

The chain uses TRBV5-4 and TRBJ2-6; TRBD2 matches 7 bases. The clonotype was recovered from a male donor with ankylosing spondylitis. The sequenced material came from blood, either unsorted or a sorted T cell fraction (not recorded which). The CDR3 reads CASSHAGVAGANVLTF. CDR3 DNA sequence: TGTGCCAGCAGCCACGCGGGAGTGGCCGGGGCCAACGTCCTGACTTTC.